A single sample is the source of the 23 T cell receptor beta chains below, sequenced in a study of T-cell reconstitution after alpha-beta-depleted transplantation in children. Unique molecular identifiers were incorporated when the TCRbeta library was constructed. MiXCR, applied by TCRdb to the PCR reads, yields one record per CDR3 protein. The sample lists about 72,000 distinct CDR3 sequences, around 6.6% occurring once. Sequencing was performed on PBMCs from the stem cell graft donor, taken from the stem cell graft. All receptors derive from a human donor who donated a stem cell graft to a child with acute lymphoblastic leukemia.

This clonotype was detected ten times or more. The chain employs TRBV7-9 and TRBJ2-7, with TRBD1 identical over 7 bases. The junction had 6 bases not matched to a gene; V was cut back by 6 bases and J by 4 bases. CDR1 SEHNR and CDR2 FQNEAQ come from the germline V gene (reference sequence). The length of the CDR3 is 13 residues. As DNA, the CDR3 is TGTGCCAGCAGGTCCGGGACAGATTACGAGCAGTACTTC. It yields the protein CASRSGTDYEQYF.

At least ten counts were recorded for this clonotype. This chain uses TRBV5-1 with TRBJ2-1; 10 nucleotides line up with TRBD2. Germline V gives CDR1 SGHRS, CDR2 YFSETQ. V was pared by 4 bases and J by 7 bases, with 5 bases of the junction left unmatched. The CDR3 is made up of 14 amino acids. The CDR3 DNA reads TGCGCCAGCAGCCTTAGCGGGGGGTGGAATGAGCAGTTCTTC. This codes for CASSLSGGWNEQFF.

In its sample, this clonotype was seen once. This chain links TRBV25-1 with TRBJ2-7; 11 bases match TRBD2. The germline CDR1 and CDR2 sequences are MGHDK and SYGVNS. The CDR3 is 12 residues long. The trim removed 10 bases at V and 3 bases at J, leaving 2 bases unmatched. DNA for the CDR3: TGTGCCACCGGGACTAGCGGCTACGAGCAGTACTTC. Encoded protein: CATGTSGYEQYF.

There are many counts of this clonotype. The V gene is TRBV6-5, the J gene TRBJ2-2, with D hard to call. Trimming cost V 6 bases and J 6 bases, with 20 bases left between them. The CDR3 runs 16 residues. CDR1 is MNHEY and CDR2 is SVGAGI in the germline V gene. The CDR3 bases are TGTGCCAGCAGCCGGCCACGGGCCCCTTACGCCGGGGAGCTGTTTTTT. As protein: CASSRPRAPYAGELFF.

This clonotype was picked up many times. The chain carries TRBV6-6 and TRBJ2-5; D remains ambiguous. Germline CDR1 MNHNY, CDR2 SVGAGI (reference sequence). The CDR3 extends over 12 amino acids. The V gene lost 8 bases and the J gene lost 0 bases, with 7 bases spanning the gap. DNA for the CDR3: TGTGCCAGCTCACCGGACCAAGAGACCCAGTACTTC. Translated, it gives CASSPDQETQYF.

This clonotype was detected ten times or more. This chain joins TRBV10-3 and TRBJ1-1; D possibly corresponds to TRBD1 (5 bases). The ends were cut back, 7 bases at V and 5 bases at J, with 14 bases in the middle. Germline V CDR1 and CDR2: ENHRY, SYGVKD. CDR3 size: 13 residues. The CDR3 reads CAITSQGVTEAFF. CDR3 DNA: TGTGCCATCACATCCCAGGGTGTAACTGAAGCTTTCTTT.

This clonotype came up many times. The gene calls are TRBV2 and TRBJ1-1, with 7 nucleotides matching TRBD1. Trimming at V came to 6 bases and at J to 6 bases, leaving 10 bases not matched to a gene. Germline loops: CDR1 SNHLY, CDR2 FYNNEI. The CDR3 has 14 residues. CDR3 protein: CASRVTGVRAEAFF. The CDR3 bases are TGTGCCAGCAGAGTCACAGGGGTCCGCGCTGAAGCTTTCTTT.

This clonotype was counted ten times or more. The genes are TRBV14 and TRBJ2-3; 11 positions agree with TRBD2. The germline V gene encodes CDR1 SGHDN and CDR2 FVKESK. This CDR3 has 16 amino acids. The J segment lost 2 bases and the V segment lost 2 bases, leaving 3 bases of the junction unmatched. CDR3 coding DNA: TGTGCCAGCAGCCAAAGACTAGCGGGGCCCACAGATACGCAGTATTTT. It translates to CASSQRLAGPTDTQYF. The variable domain in full, with the rest retrieved from reference TRBV14 and TRBJ2-3, is EAGVTQFPSHSVIEKGQTVTLRCDPISGHDNLYWYRRVMGKEIKFLLHFVKESKQDESGMPNNRFLAERTGGTYSTLKVQPAELEDSGVYFCASSQRLAGPTDTQYFGPGTRLTVL.

Ten or more counts support this clonotype. The gene calls are TRBV20-1 and TRBJ2-3; TRBD2 is a possible D gene (6 bases). The CDR3 is 15 amino acids. Trimming removed 2 bases at V and 2 bases at J, with 14 bases between. CDR1 and CDR2 (germline): DFQATT, SNEGSKA (reference sequence). In nucleotides, the CDR3 is TGCAGTGCTAGACTGGGGACTTGGCACACAGATACGCAGTATTTT. Protein product: CSARLGTWHTDTQYF.

This clonotype was observed many times. The rearrangement uses TRBV6-2 or TRBV6-3 and TRBJ2-1; 12 bases are shared with TRBD2. CDR3 length: 15 amino acids. The ends lost 6 bases at V and 9 bases at J; junction bases unmatched: 9. CDR1 is MNHEY, CDR2 SVGEGT, per germline. The CDR3 sequence: CASSPTSGGGREQFF. As DNA, the CDR3 is TGTGCCAGCAGCCCGACTAGCGGGGGAGGGCGTGAGCAGTTCTTC.

This clonotype has a count of ten or more. The rearrangement links TRBV25-1 to TRBJ1-3, with D unclear. The germline V gene encodes CDR1 MGHDK and CDR2 SYGVNS. The CDR3 is made up of 16 amino acids. Trimming pared 2 bases from V and 0 bases from J, leaving 11 bases between. The chain's CDR3 is CASSENLGSSGNTIYF. CDR3 nucleotide sequence: TGTGCCAGCAGTGAAAATCTTGGTTCCTCTGGAAACACCATATATTTT.

This clonotype was counted many times. The gene calls are TRBV5-1 and TRBJ2-3; D gene uncertain. V dropped 0 bases and J dropped 0 bases, with 14 bases sitting between them. The CDR3 is 17 residues long. Looked up from germline, CDR1 is SGHRS and CDR2 is YFSETQ. The CDR3 nucleotides read TGCGCCAGCAGCTTGGGGGCCAGCTTATCTAGCACAGATACGCAGTATTTT. It codes for CASSLGASLSSTDTQYF.

In this sample, this clonotype turned up many times. The chain combines TRBV5-6 with TRBJ1-1, with D possibly being TRBD1 (5 bases). Germline V gives CDR1 SGHDT, CDR2 YYEEEE. CDR3 length: 14 residues. V lost 2 bases, J lost 1 base, and 9 bases lay in between. CDR3 sequence (DNA): TGTGCCAGCAGCTTCTTGACAGAGAACACTGAAGCTTTCTTT. This gives the protein CASSFLTENTEAFF.

This clonotype was detected ten times or more. The V gene is TRBV12-3 or TRBV12-4, the J gene TRBJ1-5, with 8 bases aligning to TRBD1. The length of the CDR3 is 15 residues. J was trimmed by 3 bases and V by 6 bases; bases with no gene match: 7. CDR3 DNA: TGTGCCAGCAGCACGCCGGGACAGGTCAATCAGCCCCAGCATTTT. Translation: CASSTPGQVNQPQHF.

This clonotype has more than one count but fewer than ten. J is TRBJ1-5 and V is TRBV6-5, with TRBD1 identical over 9 bases. The ends lost 4 bases at V and 6 bases at J; junction bases unmatched: 1. The germline V gene encodes CDR1 MNHEY and CDR2 SVGAGI. The CDR3 totals 13 residues. The CDR3 protein is CASSSDRGQPQHF. The CDR3 bases are TGTGCCAGCAGTTCGGACAGGGGTCAGCCCCAGCATTTT.

This clonotype was observed at least ten times. This chain uses TRBV28 with TRBJ1-2; tentatively, D is TRBD1 (6 bases). The CDR3 extends over 13 amino acids. Germline V gene lookup returns CDR1 MDHEN and CDR2 SYDVKM. The V end was cut by 6 bases, the J end by 7 bases, with 15 bases between. CDR3 DNA: TGTGCCAGCAGGCGAACAAAGGGGGGTGGCTACACCTTC. Protein product: CASRRTKGGGYTF.

To note about this clonotype: Possible read error: a much larger clone is one base away. The chain is built from TRBV7-8 and TRBJ1-2; 8 bases are a match to TRBD1. This CDR3 contains 15 residues. Germline CDR1 is SGHVS and CDR2 is FQNEAQ. V trimming: 5 bases; J trimming: 1 base; junction bases outside the gene matches: 6. The CDR3 is CASSPRTGRNYGYTF. The CDR3 bases are TGTGCCAGCAGCCCTAGGACAGGGCGTAACTATGGCTACACCTTC.

The CDR3 loop is CASRPRTQGAEAFF. For the CDR3, the DNA is TGTGCCAGTAGGCCCCGTACACAGGGGGCTGAAGCTTTCTTT. The rearrangement uses TRBV19 and TRBJ1-1; 8 nucleotides line up with TRBD1. Germline V CDR1 and CDR2: LNHDA, SQIVND (reference sequence). J was trimmed by 6 bases and V by 6 bases; bases with no gene match: 9. There are 14 residues in the CDR3.

This clonotype was counted at least ten times. The rearrangement links TRBV5-6 to TRBJ1-5; D may be TRBD1 (6 bases). Germline-derived CDR1 and CDR2 are SGHDT and YYEEEE. The germline V and J ends were trimmed by 1 base and 7 bases, with 15 bases remaining between them. The CDR3 loop spans 15 amino acids. This CDR3 reads CASSLSAGVIQPQHF. CDR3 sequence (DNA): TGTGCCAGCAGCTTGAGTGCAGGGGTCATACAGCCCCAGCATTTT. Looking up the rest from reference TRBV5-6 and TRBJ1-5 gives the full variable domain: DAGVTQSPTHLIKTRGQQVTLRCSPKSGHDTVSWYQQALGQGPQFIFQYYEEEERQRGNFPDRFSGHQFPNYSSELNVNALLLGDSALYLCASSLSAGVIQPQHFGDGTRLSIL.

The sample holds a few counts of this clonotype. The chain is built from TRBV5-1 and TRBJ2-7; 9 bases match TRBD2. Germline values: CDR1 SGHRS, CDR2 YFSETQ. CDR3 length equals 14 residues. The junction had 8 bases not matched to a gene; V was cut back by 7 bases and J by 3 bases. Written as DNA, the CDR3 is TGCGCCAGCGGGCCCACAGCGGGGGGCTACGAGCAGTACTTC. This gives the protein CASGPTAGGYEQYF.

This clonotype was recorded many times. This chain links TRBV6-2 or TRBV6-3 with TRBJ2-2, with 10 positions matching TRBD1. The V segment lost 6 bases and the J segment 1 base; nucleotides outside the gene matches: 2. Germline loops: CDR1 MNHEY, CDR2 SVGEGT. The CDR3 consists of 15 residues. The CDR3, as DNA: TGTGCCAGCAGATGGACAGGGGGGAACACCGGGGAGCTGTTTTTT. Its translation: CASRWTGGNTGELFF.

This clonotype was recorded many times. The chain joins TRBV28 to TRBJ2-3; TRBD2 matches at 10 bases. In germline, CDR1 is MDHEN, CDR2 SYDVKM. Trimming cost V 6 bases and J 1 base; bases outside gene matches: 7. This CDR3 region has 16 residues. CDR3 in amino acids: CASRGNSGGRTDTQYF. In nucleotides, the CDR3 is TGTGCCAGCAGGGGAAATAGCGGGGGGCGCACAGATACGCAGTATTTT.

This clonotype has more than one count but fewer than ten. The J gene is TRBJ1-1, the V gene TRBV6-2 or TRBV6-3; D may be TRBD1 (6 bases). V was trimmed by 6 bases and J by 3 bases, leaving 14 bases between them. This CDR3 region has 14 residues. Germline V gene sequence: CDR1 MNHEY, CDR2 SVGEGT. CDR3 amino acids: CASSRTGRDTEAFF. The CDR3 region has the DNA TGTGCCAGCAGCCGAACAGGGAGGGACACTGAAGCTTTCTTT.